This TCR beta chain is drawn from a study of T cells in Graves' hyperthyroidism and ophthalmopathy. Template material for amplifying TCR beta CDR3 regions consisted of RNA transcripts. HTBI primers were used for first-round RT-PCR of the TCR CDR3. TCRdb ran MiXCR on the multiplex PCR reads and lists one entry per CDR3 protein. The data hold some 770,000 distinct CDR3 sequences, with over 15% observed a single time. This clonotype was picked up many times. Germline V lookup: CDR1 MDHEN, CDR2 SYDVKM. This CDR3 comprises 13 residues. Trimming pared 4 bases from V and 5 bases from J, leaving 12 bases between.

This TCR was recovered from a man between 18 and 29 years old with Graves' hyperthyroidism. Specimen: blood. The genes are TRBV28 and TRBJ2-7; D possibly matches TRBD1 or TRBD2 (5 bases each). Written as DNA, the CDR3 is TGTGCCAGCAGTTCACTAGACAGAAACGAGCAGTACTTC. It translates to CASSSLDRNEQYF.